Sequencing of this T cell receptor beta chain was carried out in a study of T cell repertoires in cytomegalovirus infection. This clonotype was counted a few times. Its matching antigen is unknown. TCRdb fed the reads into MiXCR, producing one record per CDR3 protein. The sample shows about 220,000 distinct CDR3 sequences, about 39% of them seen only once. The specimen comprised CD8+ T cells from cultured PBMCs, sampled from culture after CMV antigen stimulation. This clonotype was sampled from a human donor in good health (CMV status not recorded). Some clones in this sample may be carry-over from other donors' samples.

The CDR3 region has the DNA TGTGCCAGCAGTGCTAGCGGGGGGGCGGAAGAGACCCAGTACTTC. This codes for CASSASGGAEETQYF. The rearrangement joins TRBV2 to TRBJ2-5; 12 nucleotides agree with TRBD2. Looked up from germline, CDR1 is SNHLY and CDR2 is FYNNEI. CDR3 length: 15 residues. The V and J ends lost 4 bases and 3 bases, in that order; junction bases with no gene match: 3.